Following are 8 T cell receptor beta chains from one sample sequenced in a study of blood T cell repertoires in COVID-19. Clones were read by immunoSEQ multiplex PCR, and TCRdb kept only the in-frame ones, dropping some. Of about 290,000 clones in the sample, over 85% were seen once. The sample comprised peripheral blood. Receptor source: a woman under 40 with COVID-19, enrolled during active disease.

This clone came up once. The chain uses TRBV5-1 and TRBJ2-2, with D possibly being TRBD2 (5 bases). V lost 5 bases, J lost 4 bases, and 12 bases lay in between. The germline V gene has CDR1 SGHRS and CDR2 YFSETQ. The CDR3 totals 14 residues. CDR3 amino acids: CASRERESTGELFF. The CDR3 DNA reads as TGCGCCAGCAGAGAAAGGGAGAGCACCGGGGAGCTGTTTTTT.

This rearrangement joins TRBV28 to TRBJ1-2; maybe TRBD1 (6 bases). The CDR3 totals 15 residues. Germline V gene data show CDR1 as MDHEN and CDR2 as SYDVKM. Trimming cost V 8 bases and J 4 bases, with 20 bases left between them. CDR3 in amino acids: CASSPQGRGTYGYTF. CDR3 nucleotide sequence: TGTGCCAGCTCACCCCAAGGTAGGGGGACCTATGGCTACACCTTC.

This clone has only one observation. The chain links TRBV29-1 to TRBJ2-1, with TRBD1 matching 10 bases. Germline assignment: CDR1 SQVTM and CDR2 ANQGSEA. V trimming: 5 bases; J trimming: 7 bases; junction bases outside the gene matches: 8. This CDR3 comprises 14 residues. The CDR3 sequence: CSVPPGTGVNEQFF. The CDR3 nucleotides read TGCAGCGTTCCACCCGGGACAGGGGTAAATGAGCAGTTCTTC.

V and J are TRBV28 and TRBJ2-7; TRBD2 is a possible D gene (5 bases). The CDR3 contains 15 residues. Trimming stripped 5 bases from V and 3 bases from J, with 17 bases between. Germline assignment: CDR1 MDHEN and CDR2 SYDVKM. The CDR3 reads CASSTSPPGVYEQYF. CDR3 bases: TGTGCCAGCAGTACCTCCCCTCCCGGGGTCTACGAGCAGTACTTC. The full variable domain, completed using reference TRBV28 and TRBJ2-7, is DVKVTQSSRYLVKRTGEKVFLECVQDMDHENMFWYRQDPGLGLRLIYFSYDVKMKEKGDIPEGYSVSREKKERFSLILESASTNQTSMYLCASSTSPPGVYEQYFGPGTRLTVT.

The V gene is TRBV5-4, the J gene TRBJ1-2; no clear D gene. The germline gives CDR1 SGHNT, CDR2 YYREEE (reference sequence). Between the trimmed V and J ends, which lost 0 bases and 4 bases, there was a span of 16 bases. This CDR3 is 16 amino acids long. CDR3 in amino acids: CASSLASTQHLYGYTF. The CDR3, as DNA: TGTGCCAGCAGCTTGGCTTCTACACAGCACCTCTATGGCTACACCTTC.

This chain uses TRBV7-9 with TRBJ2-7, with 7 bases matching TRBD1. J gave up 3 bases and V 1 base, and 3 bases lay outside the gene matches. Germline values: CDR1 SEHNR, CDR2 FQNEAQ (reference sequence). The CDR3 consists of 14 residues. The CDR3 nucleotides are TGTGCCAGCAGCTTAGTGGGACAGCACTACGAGCAGTACTTC. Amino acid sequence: CASSLVGQHYEQYF.

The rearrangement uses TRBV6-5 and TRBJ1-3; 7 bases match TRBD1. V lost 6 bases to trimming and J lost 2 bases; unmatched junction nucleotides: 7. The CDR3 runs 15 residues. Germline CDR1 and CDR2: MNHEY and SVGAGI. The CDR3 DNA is TGTGCCAGCAGCCGACAGGGTTATCCTGGAAACACCATATATTTT. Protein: CASSRQGYPGNTIYF.

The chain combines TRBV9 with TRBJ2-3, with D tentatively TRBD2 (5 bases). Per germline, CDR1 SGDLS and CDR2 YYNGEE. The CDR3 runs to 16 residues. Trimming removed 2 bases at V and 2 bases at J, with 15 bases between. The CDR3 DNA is TGTGCCAGCAGCGTTGGGAGCTTCACAACCACAGATACGCAGTATTTT. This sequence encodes CASSVGSFTTTDTQYF.